The entry that follows covers one T cell receptor (beta chain) sequence. Its matching antigen is unknown. The data derive from a study of cytomegalovirus exposure and HLA in healthy donors. For the study at large: From donors who were HLA-typed, an early data release held approximately 84 million unique TCRs.

The length of the CDR3 is 15 residues. V dropped 4 bases and J dropped 3 bases, with 11 bases sitting between them. Germline CDR1 SGHRS, CDR2 YFSETQ. Study-wide results and caveats: Indistinguishable V segments, including TRBV6-2 and TRBV6-3, were excluded. A missense variant in DCLRE1C was later tied to TCR beta V- and J-gene trimming.

The donors (healthy individuals) were bone marrow donors. With 60 Vbeta and 13 Jbeta primers, the PCR was carried out. TCRdb's table, derived via immunoSEQ multiplex PCR, lists solely in-frame clones and lacks some. The sample has roughly 150,000 clones, over 60% seen once. The TCR comes from a woman under 40 in good health and CMV-seropositive. The rearrangement uses TRBV5-1 and TRBJ1-6; no clear D. Sequenced material: PBMCs. This CDR3 is CASSPEENYNSPLHF. The CDR3 nucleotides are TGCGCCAGCAGCCCTGAGGAAAACTATAATTCACCCCTCCACTTT.